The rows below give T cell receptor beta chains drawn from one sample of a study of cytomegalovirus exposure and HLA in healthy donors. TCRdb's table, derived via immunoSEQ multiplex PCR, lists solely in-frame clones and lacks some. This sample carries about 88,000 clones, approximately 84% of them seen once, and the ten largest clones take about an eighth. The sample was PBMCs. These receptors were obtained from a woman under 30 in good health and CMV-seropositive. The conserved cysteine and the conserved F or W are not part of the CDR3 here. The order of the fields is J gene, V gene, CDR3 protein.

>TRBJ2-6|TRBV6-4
ASSARGTGLSSGANVLT
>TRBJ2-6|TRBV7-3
ASSLNPAGASGANVLT
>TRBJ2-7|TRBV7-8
ASSLTRGLRTDYLSYEQY
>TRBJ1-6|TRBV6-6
ASGGDRGGYNSPLH
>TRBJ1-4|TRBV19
ASSYDRDNEKLF
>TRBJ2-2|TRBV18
TSSPWTGEAGELF
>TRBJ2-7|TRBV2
ASSADRGLIEQY
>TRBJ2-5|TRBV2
ASSTERGGYQETQY
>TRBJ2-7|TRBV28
ASRKTIRYEQY
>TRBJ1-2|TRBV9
ASSAGLVGGYT
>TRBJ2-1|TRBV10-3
AIGLGGGLNEQF
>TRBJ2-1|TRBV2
ASSAVARRGQF
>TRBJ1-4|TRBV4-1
ASSQVTGATNEKLF
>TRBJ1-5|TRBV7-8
ASSSYRNSNQPQH
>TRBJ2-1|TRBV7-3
ASTGNEQF